The T cell receptor beta chain under discussion was sequenced for a study of cytomegalovirus exposure and HLA in healthy donors (dated by TCRdb to about 2017). Study-wide context: An earlier analysis of 587 of the donors reported 276 Gb of sequence data and 117 million unique TCR beta sequences obtained from about 179 million T cells. Across about 370 genotyped donors of the cohort, an average of roughly 230,000 unique TCR beta nucleotide sequences per donor were sequenced, and about a sixth of those sequences were non-productive. All discovery cohort repertoires had been generated on a single sequencing platform. A separate validation cohort of roughly 110 different subjects was used in addition to the roughly 700-subject first cohort. Among the roughly 430 genotyped donors, about 83% belonged to the genetic ancestry cluster associated with self-reported Caucasian donors. The study profiled the T cell repertoires of more than 500 subjects by immunosequencing and related them to cytomegalovirus serostatus. Typing coverage differed by locus: A, B, C, DRB1 and DQB1 were typed in about 629-640 donors, DQA1 in 500 to 550, DPA1 in 606, and DPB1 in just under 490. Donor age, sex, ethnicity and CMV serostatus were compiled together with the repertoire data. To study patterns of TCR occurrence, a later analysis re-analyzed previously published TCR beta repertoires from several hundred donors and added high-resolution HLA genotyping. The study was designed to test whether signatures of past pathogen exposure could be identified by cataloging public T cell receptors. An earlier analysis of approximately 640 of the donors applied high-throughput TCR beta sequencing to assess whether each TCR beta V gene segment acted as functional or pseudogenic. An early release that covered several hundred HLA-typed donors contained 250 to 350 gigabases of sequencing data and tens of millions of unique TCR sequences. To predict cytomegalovirus infection status, the study combined high-throughput TCR immunosequencing, statistical association of individual TCRs with disease status, and machine learning. The later analysis used no new phenotypic data to find candidate immune exposures, relying instead on TCR beta sequences and their occurrence across donors. In a later genetic analysis, genome-wide SNP genotypes for about 65% of the 666 donors were used, and that subset was treated as a discovery cohort. A handful of DR-DQ haplotypes were handled as single units for association and clustering because linkage in the cohort was strong. Class I and class II HLA loci were covered by the typing at four-digit resolution.

Receptor libraries were prepared by the immunoSEQ multiplex PCR assay. For the multiplex PCR, a mixture combining 60 forward primers for TCR Vbeta segments and 13 reverse primers for TCR Jbeta segments was used. A multiplex PCR assay on genomic DNA amplified the CDR3 region of rearranged TCR beta genes. Amplified TCR beta libraries were sequenced as 87-base-pair reads on the Illumina HiSeq System. From the authors' description of their analysis: Across the 600 to 700 repertoires, a later analysis counted 75 million to 90 million unique TCR beta chains, roughly 11 million of which were shared by at least two donors. Raw reads were error-corrected and collapsed into unique sequences with a nearest-neighbor algorithm that merged closely related sequences to remove PCR and sequencing errors. V, D and J gene segments were assigned by aligning CDR3 sequences to IMGT reference sequences. For a sequence to be retained, a match of at least six nucleotides was required to both a V gene segment and a J gene segment. A rearrangement was called productive if the CDR3 had no stop codons and remained in frame with V and J, and every other rearrangement was called non-productive. Following IMGT convention, CDR3 was defined as the stretch from the second conserved V-encoded cysteine up to the conserved J-encoded phenylalanine. The earlier analysis of some 550 of the donors excluded any sequence lacking an unambiguous match to a single V gene segment. In an earlier analysis of 450 to 750 of the donors, a V segment was called functional when productive rearrangements were above 56.7%, and segregating when the standard deviation between donors exceeded 5%. A statistical classification framework was built for diagnosing cytomegalovirus status from the catalog of TCR beta chain sequences. V and J gene assignment, in a later analysis, came from comparing TCR nucleotide sequences with IMGT/GENE-DB human TR gene sequences. The TCRdist pipeline was used in a later analysis to assign CDR3 sequences and most-parsimonious VDJ recombination scenarios. In a later analysis, each TCR beta chain was defined by its CDR3 amino acid sequence together with its V-gene family, and reads lacking a unique V-gene family were excluded. As a way to deal with suspected cross-contamination and a sequencing artifact, a later analysis dropped 450 to 600 nucleotide sequences that were highly shared and had low generation probability. In a later analysis, a clonal expansion index for each public chain was calculated from normalized within-repertoire ranks of inferred template counts. In a later analysis, generation probabilities were computed using a VDJ recombination model fitted to out-of-frame rearrangements, and the results were checked against IGoR. In a later analysis, hypergeometric tests were used to score TCR-TCR, TCR-HLA and TCR-CMV co-occurrence, with a repertoire-size bias correction applied to TCR pairs. To estimate false discovery rates, a later analysis permuted the HLA or CMV assignments 20 times. In a later analysis, co-occurring TCRs were grouped using DBSCAN, with TCRdist sequence similarity added in when clustering inside HLA-allele-positive subsets. Repertoires with fewer than 30,000 or more than 120,000 public chains, plus five repertoires with anomalous nucleotide sharing, were excluded from co-occurrence clustering. TCRdb limited this immuneACCESS table to in-frame rearrangements with V and J called. A share of clones is missing; checked studies link under half to unresolved V genes, and the rest is unexplained. From that table come the V and J calls and clone size; the DNA was used to work out D and trimming. In all, the sample holds about 120,000 clones, and roughly 80% of those were seen once. About 11% of the sample lies in the top ten.

A word on this clone: There is no known antigen for this receptor. Base qualities are not provided; no much larger clone lies one nucleotide away.

What the study reported, not specific to this receptor: In an earlier analysis of approximately 600 of the donors, most TCR beta V segments were observed in productive rearrangements about 87% or about 30% of the time, broadly matching IMGT annotations. Some IMGT-functional V segments, including TRBV6-2 and TRBV6-3, could not be distinguished by the 87-base-pair reads and were therefore excluded. A later analysis found that most CMV-associated TCR beta chains appeared HLA-restricted, with HLA associations seemingly driven largely by CMV exposure. Correlated functional status among segregating V segments might reflect linkage disequilibrium, but an unknown experimental factor could not be ruled out. Immune exposure information for the cohort was limited to CMV serostatus. Across donors, most TCR sequences were observed very rarely, whereas some public TCRs were present in many individuals. Cytomegalovirus status was reported to be diagnosed by the classifier with high specificity and sensitivity in both the original and validation cohorts. A later genetic analysis reported fewer N-insertions in productive TCRs among donors in an Asian-associated ancestry cluster than the roughly 620-donor mean. The cohort was sequenced for TCR beta chains only, and without alpha or paired-chain data the features that could be detected were limited. A later analysis reported that several top co-occurrence clusters appeared linked to parvovirus B19, influenza, CMV and Epstein-Barr virus. In vitro tests confirmed that a few of the cytomegalovirus-associated TCR beta chains recognize cytomegalovirus antigens. In a later analysis, HLA-associated TCR beta chains were found to be more clonally expanded and to have lower generation probabilities than equally common non-associated chains. A further reported finding was that TCR beta sequences accurately predicted the HLA-A and HLA-B alleles for most subjects in the first cohort. At a false discovery rate of 0.05, a later analysis linked 16,951 TCR beta sequences to specific HLA alleles. The study gave a list of about 170 TCR beta chains associated with cytomegalovirus. Because HLA typing was unavailable for some donors at each locus, only the typed subset was used in association tests. In a later analysis, the rate of TCR association differed among HLA loci, with DRB1 alleles having the most associated TCRs and HLA-C alleles having the fewest. Roughly uniform sequencing depth across donors was assumed in presence/absence analyses, although this assumption may not hold. Because counts were too low, about 18 rarely observed V segments, including chromosome 9 orphons, were left out of the earlier analysis of several hundred of the donors. It was suggested by the authors that the approach could potentially be generalized to other disease states and immunological phenotypes. When HLA alleles, especially DR and DQ, strongly co-occurred, TCR associations were difficult to assign to individual alleles. A cluster of highly shared sequence variants was judged likely to be a technical artifact of the sequencing pipeline. V-gene and J-gene trimming of TCR beta chains was associated with a missense DCLRE1C variant in a later genetic analysis, and the association was replicated in an independent cohort.

Measured from the cysteine to the phenylalanine, the CDR3 is 14 residues long. Only the CDR3 part of the read is kept: 42 bases, read in frame from the first base. Looking up the germline V gene yields CDR1 SGHDT and CDR2 YYEEEE. V loses 5 bases at its end and J loses 7 bases; junction bases beyond the gene matches: 10. The cohort comprised fewer than 700 healthy bone marrow donors. All cohort members were sampled while nominally healthy, although unrecorded immune exposures were likely present. The donor was CMV seropositive and belonged to the group of more than 250 seropositive cohort members. Every donor gave a peripheral blood sample, and the peripheral blood mononuclear cells from that sample were used for TCR beta sequencing. The Qiagen DNeasy Blood Extraction Kit was used to extract genomic DNA from the blood cell samples.

The TCR comes from a man aged 30-40 years in good health and CMV-seropositive. Input material: PBMCs. The chain joins TRBV5-6 to TRBJ1-2, with 8 junctional bases fitting TRBD1. The CDR3 sequence is CASSPGTGLSGYTF. The nucleotides read TGTGCCAGCAGTCCCGGGACAGGCCTCAGTGGCTACACCTTC.